Presented here are 8 T cell receptor beta chains from one specimen sequenced in a study of T cell responses to AZD1222 COVID-19 vaccine. The assay was immunoSEQ multiplex PCR, and TCRdb's table has in-frame clones only and misses some. In the table there are roughly 65,000 clones, 88% of which are singletons. The sequencing here drew on peripheral blood, taken on day 0 of AZD1222 vaccination. Receptor source: an adult in good health.

CDR3 coding DNA: TGCGCCAGCAGCCAAAATTGGGGGAACGGGGAGCTGTTTTTT. This codes for CASSQNWGNGELFF. The chain couples TRBV4-1 to TRBJ2-2; possibly TRBD1 or TRBD2 for D (5 bases each). This CDR3 spans 14 amino acids. Trimming removed 2 bases at V and 7 bases at J, with 11 bases between. The germline V gene encodes CDR1 MGHRA and CDR2 YSYEKL.

V usage is TRBV19 and J usage is TRBJ2-7; tentative D call: TRBD2 (6 bases). This CDR3 comprises 14 residues. V lost 8 bases, J lost 4 bases, and 18 bases lay in between. The germline gives CDR1 LNHDA, CDR2 SQIVND (reference sequence). DNA of the CDR3: TGTGCCAGTTTAGCGGCAGTGGAGATTTACGAGCAGTACTTC. Translation: CASLAAVEIYEQYF.

The chain joins TRBV27 to TRBJ2-3; 13 nucleotides agree with TRBD2. Germline CDR1 is MNHEY and CDR2 is SMNVEV (reference sequence). The ends lost 5 bases at V and 2 bases at J; junction bases unmatched: 13. The CDR3 spans 19 residues. The CDR3 DNA follows: TGTGCCAGCAGTCCGTACCCCGGGACTAGCGGGAATTTCACAGATACGCAGTATTTT. Protein: CASSPYPGTSGNFTDTQYF.

This rearrangement joins TRBV5-1 to TRBJ2-5; D is perhaps TRBD2 (7 bases). V was cut by 2 bases and J by 5 bases, with 16 bases left in between. Germline-derived CDR1 and CDR2 are SGHRS and YFSETQ. There are 15 residues in the CDR3. The CDR3 coding sequence is TGCGCCAGCAGCTTTCCGGGGGCGGGGGACGAGACCCAGTACTTC. Translated: CASSFPGAGDETQYF.

The chain carries TRBV9 and TRBJ1-3; D ambiguous. CDR3 length: 15 amino acids. Germline V gene lookup returns CDR1 SGDLS and CDR2 YYNGEE. Between the trimmed V and J ends, which lost 4 bases and 6 bases, there was a span of 17 bases. This CDR3 reads CASSPTGNLQNTIYF. CDR3 bases: TGTGCCAGCAGCCCCACCGGGAACTTACAAAACACCATATATTTT. Drawing the rest from reference TRBV9 and TRBJ1-3, the complete variable domain is DSGVTQTPKHLITATGQRVTLRCSPRSGDLSVYWYQQSLDQGLQFLIQYYNGEERAKGNILERFSAQQFPDLHSELNLSSLELGDSALYFCASSPTGNLQNTIYFGEGSWLTVV.

This clone was seen just once. The rearrangement links TRBV3-1 (or the pseudogene TRBV3-2) to TRBJ2-1; 11 positions match TRBD2. CDR1 is LGHDT and CDR2 is YNNKEL in the germline V gene (reference sequence). Trimming at V came to 5 bases and at J to 2 bases, leaving 8 bases not matched to a gene. This CDR3 has 17 amino acids. This chain's CDR3 is CASSTRTSGLPYNEQFF. CDR3 coding DNA: TGTGCCAGCAGCACCAGGACTAGCGGGCTGCCCTACAATGAGCAGTTCTTC.

This sequence joins TRBV19 and TRBJ2-7; D is undetermined. Looked up from germline, CDR1 is LNHDA and CDR2 is SQIVND (reference sequence). Between the trimmed V and J ends, which lost 4 bases and 1 base, there was a span of 5 bases. The CDR3 covers 12 residues. The CDR3 sequence: CASSTGSYEQYF. The CDR3 nucleotides are TGTGCCAGTAGTACCGGGTCCTACGAGCAGTACTTC.

The J gene is TRBJ2-7, the V gene TRBV3-1 (or the pseudogene TRBV3-2); 7 nucleotides align to TRBD2. V lost 4 bases to trimming and J lost 4 bases; unmatched junction nucleotides: 13. The CDR3 contains 16 residues. The germline CDR1 and CDR2 sequences are LGHDT and YNNKEL (reference sequence). The CDR3 protein is CASSPYRGRAVYEQYF. CDR3 coding DNA: TGTGCCAGCAGCCCCTATCGAGGGAGGGCCGTTTACGAGCAGTACTTC.